The 31 T cell receptor beta chains below were found in one sample sequenced in a study of a mutant IDH1 vaccine in newly diagnosed glioma. The antigens for these receptors are not known. The repertoire was sequenced with immunoSEQ multiplex PCR; TCRdb's copy has only in-frame clones and lacks some. The sample has over 75,000 clones, more than 80% seen once. This sample's time point: week 47, end of study. Vaccination comprised doses that each held 300 ug of mutant IDH1 20-mer peptide, plus topical imiquimod. Sequences were derived from PBMCs, sampled from a glioma patient whose treatment included an IDH1 peptide vaccine. Receptors originate from a man between 40 and 49 years old with glioma.

This chain links TRBV14 with TRBJ2-7; 8 nucleotides line up with TRBD2. Germline V CDR1 and CDR2: SGHDN, FVKESK. The V segment lost 0 bases and the J segment 0 bases; nucleotides outside the gene matches: 7. This CDR3 is 17 amino acids long. The CDR3 sequence is CASSQDIPSGSSYEQYF. In DNA, the CDR3 is TGTGCCAGCAGCCAAGATATCCCTAGCGGGTCCTCCTACGAGCAGTACTTC.

The chain carries TRBV5-1 and TRBJ2-2; D is uncertain. Trimming took off 5 bases at V and 5 bases at J, with 13 bases between the two ends. This CDR3 region has 14 residues. Germline CDR1 reads SGHRS; CDR2 reads YFSETQ. This chain's CDR3 is CASSAAPRTGELFF. CDR3 bases: TGCGCCAGCAGTGCCGCCCCACGGACCGGGGAGCTGTTTTTT.

This clone was counted between two and nine times. The chain carries TRBV6-5 and TRBJ1-1; 9 nucleotides match TRBD1. Germline-derived CDR1 and CDR2 are MNHEY and SVGAGI. After removal of 0 bases from V and 4 bases from J, the junction contained 0 bases not matched to a gene. This CDR3 has 14 residues. This CDR3 reads CASSYSTGGTEAFF. CDR3 DNA sequence: TGTGCCAGCAGTTACTCGACAGGGGGCACTGAAGCTTTCTTT.

This chain connects TRBV4-1 to TRBJ2-1; 11 bases agree with TRBD2. This CDR3 region has 16 residues. Unmatched junction bases numbered 5, after V lost 3 bases and J lost 4 bases. Germline V gene data show CDR1 as MGHRA and CDR2 as YSYEKL. The CDR3 spells CASSQGSSGRYNEQFF. The CDR3 DNA follows: TGCGCCAGCAGCCAGGGCTCTAGCGGGAGGTACAATGAGCAGTTCTTC.

The rearrangement uses TRBV4-3 and TRBJ2-3; 8 bases map to TRBD2. Germline lookup yields CDR1 LGHNA and CDR2 YSLEER. The CDR3 is made up of 16 amino acids. V lost 4 bases to trimming and J lost 2 bases; unmatched junction nucleotides: 8. CDR3 residues: CASSPTAGALTDTQYF. The CDR3 coding sequence is TGCGCCAGCAGCCCCACAGCGGGGGCGCTCACAGATACGCAGTATTTT.

The chain employs TRBV18 and TRBJ2-1; no reliable D call. CDR3 length equals 14 residues. CDR1 is KGHSH and CDR2 is LQKENI in the germline V gene. The V end was cut by 3 bases, the J end by 0 bases, with 6 bases between. The CDR3: CASSPTGSYNEQFF. As DNA, the CDR3 is TGTGCCAGCTCACCGACTGGCTCCTACAATGAGCAGTTCTTC. Full variable domain (outside the CDR3, taken from reference TRBV18 and TRBJ2-1): NAGVMQNPRHLVRRRGQEARLRCSPMKGHSHVYWYRQLPEEGLKFMVYLQKENIIDESGMPKERFSAEFPKEGPSILRIQQVVRGDSAAYFCASSPTGSYNEQFFGPGTRLTVL.

The chain joins TRBV5-4 to TRBJ2-3, with unresolved D. Germline V gives CDR1 SGHNT, CDR2 YYREEE (reference sequence). Trimming pared 0 bases from V and 2 bases from J, leaving 7 bases between. This CDR3 spans 14 amino acids. As DNA, the CDR3 is TGTGCCAGCAGCTTGGAGGCACCCACAGATACGCAGTATTTT. It codes for CASSLEAPTDTQYF.

The chain uses TRBV15 and TRBJ1-5; 8 nucleotides match TRBD1. Germline CDR1 and CDR2: LNHNV and YYDKDF (reference sequence). The CDR3 totals 14 residues. Trimming cost V 4 bases and J 4 bases; bases outside gene matches: 3. The DNA for the CDR3 is TGTGCCACCAGCACTCGACAGGGGAATCAGCCCCAGCATTTT. Amino acid sequence: CATSTRQGNQPQHF.

The chain joins TRBV18 to TRBJ2-3; 7 bases are a match to TRBD1. The length of the CDR3 is 13 residues. V was pared by 6 bases and J by 4 bases, with 4 bases of the junction left unmatched. Germline values: CDR1 KGHSH, CDR2 LQKENI. CDR3 sequence reads: CASSRQGSDTQYF. In nucleotides, the CDR3 is TGTGCCAGCTCCAGACAGGGTTCAGATACGCAGTATTTT.

J is TRBJ1-5 and V is TRBV7-2; the match to TRBD1 covers 8 bases. This CDR3 is built from 16 residues. CDR1 SGHTA and CDR2 FQGNSA come from the germline V gene. The V and J ends lost 5 bases and 4 bases, in that order; junction bases with no gene match: 10. DNA for the CDR3: TGTGCCAGCAGCATTCATCCCGGGACAGGTAATCAGCCCCAGCATTTT. It specifies CASSIHPGTGNQPQHF.

The chain has TRBV7-6 and TRBJ1-1; no clear D gene. The CDR3 totals 13 residues. Per germline, CDR1 SGHVS and CDR2 FNYEAQ. Trimming removed 5 bases from V and 4 bases from J, with 11 bases in between. The CDR3 spells CASSKGISTEAFF. The CDR3 coding sequence is TGTGCCAGCAGCAAGGGTATAAGCACTGAAGCTTTCTTT.

The rearrangement links TRBV7-2 to TRBJ2-7, with 10 bases aligning to TRBD2. Germline V gene data show CDR1 as SGHTA and CDR2 as FQGNSA. The length of the CDR3 is 14 residues. The J segment lost 1 base and the V segment lost 4 bases, leaving 1 base of the junction unmatched. CDR3 residues: CASSSTSGSYEQYF. The CDR3 DNA is TGTGCCAGCAGCTCGACTAGCGGGTCCTACGAGCAGTACTTC. Variable domain in full (rest from reference TRBV7-2 and TRBJ2-7): GAGVSQSPSNKVTEKGKDVELRCDPISGHTALYWYRQSLGQGLEFLIYFQGNSAPDKSGLPSDRFSAERTGGSVSTLTIQRTQQEDSAVYLCASSSTSGSYEQYFGPGTRLTVT.

This clone was seen a few times. This rearrangement joins TRBV28 to TRBJ1-1, with D possibly TRBD1 on 5 matching bases. The V end lost 3 bases, the J end lost 8 bases, and 10 bases lay between the germline ends. Per the germline V gene, CDR1 is MDHEN and CDR2 is SYDVKM. CDR3 length: 12 amino acids. This chain's CDR3 is CASSFQGLEAFF. CDR3 in DNA: TGTGCCAGCAGTTTTCAGGGACTGGAAGCTTTCTTT.

The chain uses TRBV7-9 and TRBJ1-6; D possibly corresponds to TRBD1 (6 bases). CDR1 SEHNR and CDR2 FQNEAQ come from the germline V gene (reference sequence). Trimming pared 4 bases from V and 8 bases from J, leaving 18 bases between. The CDR3 consists of 16 residues. CDR3 sequence (DNA): TGTGCCAGCAGCTGGGGAACAGGGACTCAGGATTCACCCCTCCACTTT. Its protein product is CASSWGTGTQDSPLHF.

There are a few counts of this clone. The V call is TRBV30, the J call TRBJ1-1; D gene ambiguous. The CDR3 runs to 13 residues. Between the trimmed V and J ends, which lost 0 bases and 0 bases, there was a span of 5 bases. Germline V gene data show CDR1 as GTSNPN and CDR2 as SVGIG (reference sequence). CDR3 amino acids: CAWSVNLNTEAFF. CDR3 bases: TGTGCCTGGAGTGTAAACCTGAACACTGAAGCTTTCTTT. The full variable domain, in which reference TRBV30 and TRBJ1-1 provide the parts outside the CDR3, is SQTIHQWPATLVQPVGSPLSLECTVEGTSNPNLYWYRQAAGRGLQLLFYSVGIGQISSEVPQNLSASRPQDRQFILSSKKLLLSDSGFYLCAWSVNLNTEAFFGQGTRLTVV.

The chain is built from TRBV30 and TRBJ2-1, with TRBD2 matching 13 bases. Germline CDR1 and CDR2: GTSNPN and SVGIG (reference sequence). This CDR3 has 17 amino acids. The V and J ends lost 5 bases and 9 bases, in that order; junction bases with no gene match: 16. In DNA, the CDR3 is TGTGCCTGGTGGGCCTACGGGACTAGCGGGAAAGGGGCTGAGCAGTTCTTC. This gives the protein CAWWAYGTSGKGAEQFF.

The chain joins TRBV4-3 to TRBJ1-4; D is undetermined. This CDR3 is 14 amino acids long. Germline V gene data show CDR1 as LGHNA and CDR2 as YSLEER. V lost 2 bases, J lost 0 bases, and 4 bases lay in between. CDR3 nucleotide sequence: TGCGCCAGCAGCCAATCCCCAACTAATGAAAAACTGTTTTTT. Amino acids: CASSQSPTNEKLFF.

A single count supports this clone. V is TRBV12-5 and J is TRBJ1-4; 7 positions agree with TRBD1. This CDR3 contains 15 residues. Losses at the gene ends were 1 base for V and 7 bases for J; bases not matched to a gene: 6. Germline CDR1 and CDR2: LGHNT and FRNRAP. DNA for the CDR3: TGTGCTAGTGGTTTGGAACAGGGGAGGGGTGAAAAACTGTTTTTT. This codes for CASGLEQGRGEKLFF.

The genes are TRBV7-6 and TRBJ2-5; D is unclear. Germline loops: CDR1 SGHVS, CDR2 FNYEAQ. The CDR3 runs 15 residues. Trimming removed 1 base from V and 4 bases from J, with 13 bases in between. The CDR3 here is CASSLVWTVGETQYF. The DNA of the CDR3 is TGTGCCAGCAGCTTAGTGTGGACGGTGGGAGAGACCCAGTACTTC.

This clone was seen just once. The J gene is TRBJ2-1, the V gene TRBV5-4; a weak D match, TRBD1 (6 bases). The germline V and J ends were trimmed by 0 bases and 10 bases, with 14 bases remaining between them. Germline CDR1 and CDR2: SGHNT and YYREEE (reference sequence). There are 14 residues in the CDR3. DNA for the CDR3: TGTGCCAGCAGCTTGGAGGTGGGTGACAGGGAGCAGTTCTTC. Translating gives CASSLEVGDREQFF.

The rearrangement links TRBV4-1 to TRBJ1-5; 8 nucleotides agree with TRBD1. Germline V gene sequence: CDR1 MGHRA, CDR2 YSYEKL. The CDR3 is 16 amino acids. V gave up 0 bases and J gave up 6 bases; unmatched junction bases: 7. The chain's CDR3 is CASSQDLGQGSQPQHF. Here the CDR3 DNA reads TGCGCCAGCAGCCAAGATCTCGGACAGGGCAGTCAGCCCCAGCATTTT.

With respect to this clone: The same CDR3 arises from other DNA sequences in this sample as well. The V call is TRBV5-6, the J call TRBJ2-7, with 8 positions matching TRBD1. The junction had 4 bases not matched to a gene; V was cut back by 4 bases and J by 4 bases. The CDR3 contains 13 residues. Germline assignment: CDR1 SGHDT and CDR2 YYEEEE. The CDR3 nucleotides are TGTGCCAGCAGCCCTCGGACAGGGTACGAGCAGTACTTC. Translated: CASSPRTGYEQYF.

The chain combines TRBV30 with TRBJ2-3; D not certain. The V end lost 5 bases, the J end lost 0 bases, and 15 bases lay between the germline ends. CDR3 length: 15 amino acids. CDR1 is GTSNPN, CDR2 SVGIG, per germline (reference sequence). CDR3 loop: CAWALASPSTDTQYF. For the CDR3, the DNA is TGTGCCTGGGCATTGGCTTCCCCTAGCACAGATACGCAGTATTTT.

The V and J genes are TRBV7-2 and TRBJ2-1; 10 bases map to TRBD2. The CDR3 extends over 19 amino acids. Germline CDR1 and CDR2: SGHTA and FQGNSA. V shed 3 bases and J 1 base; nucleotides not matched to a gene: 12. This CDR3 is CASSFRSGLASGSYNEQFF. CDR3 sequence (DNA): TGTGCCAGCAGCTTTAGGTCGGGACTAGCGTCGGGATCCTACAATGAGCAGTTCTTC.

The rearrangement uses TRBV19 and TRBJ2-7; D may be TRBD2 (5 bases). Germline V gene lookup returns CDR1 LNHDA and CDR2 SQIVND (reference sequence). The CDR3 is 12 residues long. The V end was cut by 7 bases, the J end by 7 bases, with 14 bases between. The CDR3 region is CASNGPGWEQYF. The CDR3 DNA sequence: TGTGCCAGTAACGGGCCGGGATGGGAGCAGTACTTC.

This rearrangement joins TRBV6-5 to TRBJ2-7, with a possible D match to TRBD1 (5 bases). This CDR3 is 15 amino acids long. The germline V gene has CDR1 MNHEY and CDR2 SVGAGI. The germline V and J ends were trimmed by 0 bases and 3 bases, with 12 bases remaining between them. In DNA form, the CDR3 reads TGTGCCAGCAGTTACTCGCCGACAGCCTTCTACGAGCAGTACTTC. Translation gives CASSYSPTAFYEQYF.

The V gene is TRBV18, the J gene TRBJ1-6, with D unclear. Deletions cut 3 bases from V and 8 bases from J, with 14 bases between. In germline, CDR1 is KGHSH, CDR2 LQKENI. CDR3 length: 15 amino acids. The CDR3 spells CASSPGLLGDSPLHF. The CDR3 nucleotides read TGTGCCAGCTCACCCGGACTGCTCGGGGATTCACCCCTCCACTTT.

The chain has TRBV5-4 and TRBJ2-3; TRBD2 aligns across 11 bases. CDR1 is SGHNT and CDR2 is YYREEE in the germline V gene (reference sequence). V shed 0 bases, J shed 3 bases, and the junction held 6 bases outside the gene matches. This CDR3 has 17 residues. CDR3 region: CASSLADWTSGTDTQYF. CDR3 coding DNA: TGTGCCAGCAGCTTGGCCGATTGGACTAGCGGGACAGATACGCAGTATTTT. The full variable domain, with the rest looked up from reference TRBV5-4 and TRBJ2-3, is ETGVTQSPTHLIKTRGQQVTLRCSSQSGHNTVSWYQQALGQGPQFIFQYYREEENGRGNFPPRFSGLQFPNYSSELNVNALELDDSALYLCASSLADWTSGTDTQYFGPGTRLTVL.

The V call is TRBV2, the J call TRBJ2-5; tentatively, D is TRBD1 (5 bases). Germline V CDR1 and CDR2: SNHLY, FYNNEI. The CDR3 is made up of 14 amino acids. As DNA, the CDR3 is TGTGCGCTAAACCCCCGAGACAGCCAAGAGACCCAGTACTTC. The encoded protein is CALNPRDSQETQYF.

The J gene is TRBJ2-1, the V gene TRBV5-1; 10 positions agree with TRBD2. CDR1 is SGHRS and CDR2 is YFSETQ in the germline V gene. Germline trimming cut 0 bases from V and 3 bases from J; bases unmatched to any gene: 3. CDR3 length equals 16 residues. CDR3 region: CASSLELAGIYNEQFF. The CDR3 region has the DNA TGCGCCAGCAGCTTGGAACTAGCGGGAATCTACAATGAGCAGTTCTTC.

In its sample, this clone was seen once. The chain links TRBV5-1 to TRBJ2-7; TRBD1 or TRBD2 may be the D gene (5 bases each). Germline assignment: CDR1 SGHRS and CDR2 YFSETQ. The CDR3 consists of 15 residues. Trimming stripped 5 bases from V and 6 bases from J, with 21 bases between. In DNA, the CDR3 is TGCGCCAGCAGGCAGGGCCGCCCCGGGGCTCTCGAGCAGTACTTC. This codes for CASRQGRPGALEQYF. Full variable domain (remainder filled in from reference TRBV5-1 and TRBJ2-7): KAGVTQTPRYLIKTRGQQVTLSCSPISGHRSVSWYQQTPGQGLQFLFEYFSETQRNKGNFPGRFSGRQFSNSRSEMNVSTLELGDSALYLCASRQGRPGALEQYFGPGTRLTVT.